Listed below are T cell receptor beta chains from one sample, sequenced in a study of blood T cell repertoires in COVID-19. TCRdb keeps only in-frame clones here, not all; method: immunoSEQ multiplex PCR. The sample lists around 200,000 clones; approximately 85% were seen once. Sequenced input: peripheral blood. The receptors come from a woman over 75 with acute or convalescent COVID-19. Both conserved end residues are part of each CDR3. The order of the fields is V gene, J gene, clone size, D gene, CDR3 DNA, CDR3 protein. The D gene is left open where the match is weak. Clone size is not always given. Where it is, it says once, few, many or a class for expanded clones.

TRBV6-5	TRBJ1-2	NA	NA	TGTGCCAGCACCGCGGGCGGGGAAGTATATGGCTACACCTTC	CASTAGGEVYGYTF
TRBV7-3	TRBJ2-3	NA	TRBD2	TGTGCCAGCAGCTCCACTGGGGGGGGAGCCACAGATACGCAGTATTTT	CASSSTGGGATDTQYF
TRBV27	TRBJ2-7	NA	TRBD2	TGTGCCAGCAGTTTATGGGCGGGAGGGACCTACGAGCAGTACTTC	CASSLWAGGTYEQYF
TRBV5-4	TRBJ2-1	NA	TRBD2	TGTGCCAGCTCCCCCAAGCGGGAGTCCTACAATGAGCAGTTCTTC	CASSPKRESYNEQFF
TRBV7-2	TRBJ2-7	NA	NA	TGTGCCAGCAGCCGTTCTCCTCCCGGACTGGGGTCGGCCTACGAGCAGTACTTC	CASSRSPPGLGSAYEQYF
TRBV4-2	TRBJ1-6	NA	NA	TGTGCCAGCAGCCAAGATCGAGATAATAATTCACCCCTCCACTTT	CASSQDRDNNSPLHF
TRBV30	TRBJ1-1	once	NA	TGTGCCTGGAGTAGAACTAGGAGGGAGAACACTGAAGCTTTCTTT	CAWSRTRRENTEAFF
TRBV5-4	TRBJ1-1	NA	NA	TGTGCCAGCAGCGTTGCAGGCCGGGGGGACACTGAAGCTTTCTTT	CASSVAGRGDTEAFF
TRBV2	TRBJ1-1	NA	NA	TGTGCCAGCATTCCGGACACGAACACTGAAGCTTTCTTT	CASIPDTNTEAFF
TRBV11-2	TRBJ1-1	NA	NA	TGTGCCAGCAGCTGGAAAGGAGCCGAGGGGAACACTGAAGCTTTCTTT	CASSWKGAEGNTEAFF
TRBV21-1	TRBJ1-1	NA	NA	TGTGCCAGCAGCAAAGCGACAGCAGGGAACACTGAAGCTTTCTTT	CASSKATAGNTEAFF
TRBV7-2	TRBJ2-1	NA	TRBD1	TGTGCCAGCAGCCCTGGACAGGGGGCTTATGAGCAGTTCTTC	CASSPGQGAYEQFF
TRBV6-2/TRBV6-3	TRBJ2-7	few	NA	TGTGCCAGCAGTTACCCGGCACAGCCGAGCTCCTACGAGCAGTACTTC	CASSYPAQPSSYEQYF
TRBV15	TRBJ1-1	NA	NA	TGTGCCACCAGCAGAGGGGGACTCGCTGAAGCTTTCTTT	CATSRGGLAEAFF
TRBV7-2	TRBJ2-7	NA	NA	TGTGCCAGCACCCGTCCGAGCTCCTACGAGCAGTACTTC	CASTRPSSYEQYF
TRBV6-5	TRBJ2-5	few	NA	TGTGCCAGCAGTTATTCCAAAGGGGCGACCCAGTACTTC	CASSYSKGATQYF
TRBV5-1	TRBJ2-3	once	TRBD2	TGCGCCAGCAGCTTTAGCGGGGGGGCGTCAGATACGCAGTATTTT	CASSFSGGASDTQYF
TRBV19	TRBJ1-3	NA	NA	TGTGCCAGTAGTATTTCCCATATGGGGGCCGACTCTGGAAACACCATATATTTT	CASSISHMGADSGNTIYF
TRBV11-2	TRBJ2-7	NA	TRBD2	TGTGCCAGCAGTTTTTCGGGAGGGCCCTTCGAGCAGTACTTC	CASSFSGGPFEQYF
TRBV6-6	TRBJ1-1	once	NA	TGTGCCAGCACCCTATCAGGGGTGAACACTGAAGCTTTCTTT	CASTLSGVNTEAFF
TRBV7-2	TRBJ2-4	NA	TRBD2	TGTGCCAGCAGCTTCTACGGGGAGGCGGGGGGTCCAAAAAACATTCAGTACTTC	CASSFYGEAGGPKNIQYF
TRBV6-6	TRBJ1-2	NA	NA	TGTGCCAGCAGTTATAGGGCAGGGTCCGGCTACACCTTC	CASSYRAGSGYTF
TRBV5-6	TRBJ1-4	NA	NA	TGTGCCAGCAGCTTGGGGTGGCAGGGAGGAATTTCGGGTAATGAAAAACTGTTTTTT	CASSLGWQGGISGNEKLFF
TRBV6-6	TRBJ1-2	NA	NA	TGTGCCAGCAGAACAGGGAACAAGGATGGCTACACCTTC	CASRTGNKDGYTF
TRBV11-3	TRBJ1-1	NA	NA	TGTGCCAGCAGCTTAGGAGGGTCGGCTGAAGCTTTCTTT	CASSLGGSAEAFF
TRBV6-2/TRBV6-3	TRBJ2-2	NA	TRBD2	TGTGCCAGCAGCCTAGCGGGGGCGTCGAACACCGGGGAGCTGTTTTTT	CASSLAGASNTGELFF
TRBV3-1/TRBV3-2	TRBJ1-2	NA	NA	TGTGCCAGCAGCCGGGCCGGGGTTGGCTACACCTTC	CASSRAGVGYTF
TRBV5-1	TRBJ2-5	NA	TRBD1	TGCGCCAGCAGCCCGGGACAGCAAGAGACCCAGTACTTC	CASSPGQQETQYF
TRBV4-3	TRBJ2-7	NA	TRBD2	TGCGCCAGCAGCCAATCGTACAGCGGGGGGTACGAGCAGTACTTC	CASSQSYSGGYEQYF
TRBV6-4	TRBJ2-1	NA	TRBD2	TGTGCCAGCAGTGAGGGACTAGCGGGACTGTACAATGAGCAGTTCTTC	CASSEGLAGLYNEQFF
TRBV19	TRBJ1-6	NA	TRBD1	TGTGCCAGTAGTCATGGACAGGGTAATTCACCCCTCCACTTT	CASSHGQGNSPLHF
TRBV19	TRBJ1-5	NA	TRBD1	TGTGCCAGTAGTATGGGACAGGGGGCTAGTCAGCCCCAGCATTTT	CASSMGQGASQPQHF
TRBV11-2	TRBJ1-1	once	NA	TGTGCCAGCAGCTTGCTCGGGGGGACTGAAGCTTTCTTT	CASSLLGGTEAFF
TRBV5-1	TRBJ2-1	NA	NA	TGCGCCAGCAGCTTGGAGTGGCAGGGGCCGCTCTACAATGAGCAGTTCTTC	CASSLEWQGPLYNEQFF
TRBV19	TRBJ1-5	NA	NA	TGTGCCAGTAGTAACCGACAGGCCTTTAGCGATCAGCCCCAGCATTTT	CASSNRQAFSDQPQHF
TRBV19	TRBJ2-4	NA	TRBD2	TGTGCCAGTAGTCCACGGACTAGCGGGTTAGCCAAAAACATTCAGTACTTC	CASSPRTSGLAKNIQYF
TRBV7-9	TRBJ2-7	NA	TRBD2	TGTGCCAGCAGCCCAGGACTAGCGGGAGCTTCCGAGCAGTACTTC	CASSPGLAGASEQYF
TRBV7-2	TRBJ1-1	NA	NA	TGTGCCAGCAGCTTAAATACACTGAACACTGAAGCTTTCTTT	CASSLNTLNTEAFF
TRBV4-1	TRBJ1-2	NA	NA	TGCGCCAGCAGCCAAGATCCACAGGGTAACTATGGCTACACCTTC	CASSQDPQGNYGYTF
TRBV4-1	TRBJ2-1	NA	NA	TGCGCCAGCAGCCAAGGCAGGGGAGTGAGCTACAATGAGCAGTTCTTC	CASSQGRGVSYNEQFF
TRBV2	TRBJ2-7	few	TRBD1	TGTGCCAGCATCCAAGGGCAGGGGGCGAGGGAGCAGTACTTC	CASIQGQGAREQYF
TRBV11-3	TRBJ2-2	NA	TRBD2	TGTGCCAGCAGCTTTGGACTAGCGGACGGGGAGCTGTTTTTT	CASSFGLADGELFF
TRBV2	TRBJ1-5	NA	NA	TGTGCCAGCAGTGACAGATCCAATCAGCCCCAGCATTTT	CASSDRSNQPQHF
TRBV5-1	TRBJ2-7	NA	TRBD1	TGCGCCAGTCGAGAGGTCCCAGGGGGCGCCTACGAGCAGTACTTC	CASREVPGGAYEQYF
TRBV7-8	TRBJ2-3	NA	TRBD2	TGTGCCAGCAGCTTAGTTAGCGGGGGGCCCACAGATACGCAGTATTTT	CASSLVSGGPTDTQYF
TRBV4-3	TRBJ1-6	NA	TRBD1	TGCGCCAGCAGCCAGACGACAGGGGTTAATTCACCCCTCCACTTT	CASSQTTGVNSPLHF
TRBV2	TRBJ1-4	NA	TRBD1	TGTGCCAGCAGGGAACAGGGGACAACTAATGAAAAACTGTTTTTT	CASREQGTTNEKLFF